This is a list of T cell receptor beta chains from one sample in a study of T-cell memory formation after mild COVID-19. In TCRdb, the 5' RACE reads were re-called with MiXCR into one record per CDR3 protein. The sample consists of 400,000 to 500,000 distinct CDR3 sequences, 20% of them appearing once. Source material: PBMCs or a T cell subset sorted from them (not recorded which). The receptors here all came from an adult woman who had mild COVID-19 (a few samples of this study predate the infection). Cell type and time point are not known. CDR3s include the opening cysteine and the closing phenylalanine or tryptophan.

14 TRBJ2-2 TRBV20-1 CSASPTGQIGELFF
16 TRBJ1-5 TRBV7-6 CASSSGQGGSNQPQHF
17 TRBJ2-3 TRBV7-3 CASSLTPLAGSSDTQYF
15 TRBJ2-3 TRBV15 CATSRGDTSTDTQYF
13 TRBJ2-1 TRBV2 CASSPVSYNEQFF
15 TRBJ2-1 TRBV3-1 CASSQEPRPDNEQFF
13 TRBJ2-7 TRBV12-3/TRBV12-4 CASSTNRWAEQYF
17 TRBJ2-1 TRBV5-5 CASSSLVSSGRTDEQFF
16 TRBJ2-5 TRBV5-6 CASSPAAGGPEETQYF
15 TRBJ1-1 TRBV7-9 CASSTSSGQNTEAFF
15 TRBJ2-1 TRBV5-1 CASSSASGSYNEQFF
14 TRBJ1-4 TRBV27 CASSPGDFGEKLFF
15 TRBJ2-7 TRBV4-1 CASSQPTGKYYEQYF
14 TRBJ2-7 TRBV4-1 CASSQELGTYEQYF
13 TRBJ1-3 TRBV7-9 CASTSLGGNTIYF